This T cell receptor (beta chain) was identified in a study of blood T cell repertoires in COVID-19. Per the authors' pipeline: The authors estimated nucleated cell counts from reference gene primer amplification. The assay was immunoSEQ multiplex PCR, and TCRdb's table has in-frame clones only and misses some. Clone size and the V and J calls come from that table; the DNA yielded D and trimming. The sample yields about 110,000 clones, over 65% seen once. This CDR3 has 12 residues. The germline V and J ends were trimmed by 7 bases and 5 bases, with 14 bases remaining between them. The V gene's germline CDR1 is GTSNPN and CDR2 SVGIG (reference sequence).

The chain links TRBV30 to TRBJ1-1; D remains unclear. The sequence came from a woman of 80 years or more with acute or convalescent COVID-19. Input material: peripheral blood. This CDR3 is CASDRVMTEAFF. In DNA form, the CDR3 reads TGTGCCTCCGACCGGGTGATGACTGAAGCTTTCTTT.